Described below is a single T cell receptor (beta chain) sequence and its context. A much larger clone differs from this one at a single base, so this may be a read error. PBMCs, at least 6.5 million per sample, were isolated. The data originate from a study of blood T cells in healthy people across ages. The authors ran a second PCR of about 6 to 12 cycles using a sample-barcoded 5' primer and a J-beta primer mix. CDR3-containing paired-end reads numbering at least 2.5 million came from each sample. TCRdb analysed the 5' RACE reads with MiXCR anew, one entry per CDR3 protein. Here the sample spans 780,000 or so distinct CDR3 sequences, approximately 53% being singletons. The receptor was isolated from a man aged 40-49 years in good health. The sample was blood.

The CDR3 DNA reads as TGTGCCAGCAGCCAAGGTGCAGGGAACGATGGCTACACCTTC. Its protein is CASSQGAGNDGYTF. The rearrangement links TRBV3-1 to TRBJ1-2; D possibly corresponds to TRBD1 (5 bases). The CDR3 runs 14 residues. Germline CDR1 is LGHDT and CDR2 is YNNKEL (reference sequence). V shed 1 base and J shed 6 bases, with 12 bases lying between them.